One and the same sample provided the 29 T cell receptor beta chains below, sequenced in a study of T cell responses to AZD1222 COVID-19 vaccine. Sequenced by immunoSEQ multiplex PCR; TCRdb stores in-frame clones only, minus some. The sample holds 85,000 to 130,000 clones; 85% to 90% are singletons and the top ten take over 15%. The sample consisted of peripheral blood, taken on day 0 of AZD1222 vaccination. The receptors stem from an adult in good health.

The V and J genes are TRBV7-3 and TRBJ1-1, with D maybe TRBD1 (6 bases). This CDR3 has 15 residues. Germline V CDR1 and CDR2: SGHTA, FQGTGA. The germline V and J ends were trimmed by 0 bases and 1 base, with 9 bases remaining between them. CDR3 coding DNA: TGTGCCAGCAGCTTAACGTCAGGGGCGAACACTGAAGCTTTCTTT. It is translated as CASSLTSGANTEAFF.

J is TRBJ1-1 and V is TRBV19; 7 nucleotides agree with TRBD1. CDR3 length: 15 amino acids. The germline V gene encodes CDR1 LNHDA and CDR2 SQIVND (reference sequence). J lost 5 bases, V lost 6 bases, and 12 bases had no gene match. CDR3 sequence reads: CASSSGSTGRTEAFF. CDR3 bases: TGTGCCAGTAGCTCCGGTTCGACAGGGAGGACTGAAGCTTTCTTT.

Here the CDR3 DNA reads TGTGCCAGCAGACCCACAGGGTCAGGCTCCTACGAGCAGTACTTC. Translating it yields CASRPTGSGSYEQYF. This sequence joins TRBV2 and TRBJ2-7; perhaps TRBD1 as D (6 bases). The V gene's germline CDR1 is SNHLY and CDR2 FYNNEI. CDR3 length: 15 amino acids. Trimming cost V 6 bases and J 0 bases, with 15 bases left between them.

With regard to this clone: Other DNA sequences in this specimen translate into the identical CDR3. The chain links TRBV6-5 to TRBJ2-2, with TRBD2 identical over 7 bases. The trim removed 8 bases at V and 10 bases at J, leaving 16 bases unmatched. Germline values: CDR1 MNHEY, CDR2 SVGAGI. The CDR3 covers 15 residues. CDR3 in amino acids: CASWFNVREWAELFF. CDR3 bases: TGTGCCAGCTGGTTTAACGTGCGGGAGTGGGCGGAGCTGTTTTTT.

The V gene is TRBV7-9, the J gene TRBJ2-7; D gene ambiguous. With 1 base removed from V and 7 bases from J, the gap between germline ends came to 5 bases. Germline V gives CDR1 SEHNR, CDR2 FQNEAQ (reference sequence). The CDR3 has 11 amino acids. The CDR3 loop is CASSLDPEQYF. DNA for the CDR3: TGTGCCAGCAGCTTAGATCCGGAGCAGTACTTC.

This clone was recorded once. The gene calls are TRBV2 and TRBJ2-5; D gene ambiguous. CDR1 is SNHLY and CDR2 is FYNNEI in the germline V gene. The CDR3 is 13 residues long. V gave up 1 base and J gave up 2 bases, with 5 bases separating them. The CDR3 loop is CASSEEIQETQYF. In DNA form, the CDR3 reads TGTGCCAGCAGTGAAGAGATACAAGAGACCCAGTACTTC.

The rearrangement uses TRBV3-1 (or the pseudogene TRBV3-2) and TRBJ2-7; TRBD2 matches at 9 bases. The V and J ends lost 0 bases and 6 bases, in that order; junction bases with no gene match: 12. The CDR3 runs 17 residues. Germline-derived CDR1 and CDR2 are LGHDT and YNNKEL (reference sequence). The CDR3 coding sequence is TGTGCCAGCAGCCAAGAGAAAATAGCGGGAGATTGGGGCGAGCAGTACTTC. Translation gives CASSQEKIAGDWGEQYF.

This chain uses TRBV5-1 with TRBJ1-1; D perhaps matches TRBD1 (6 bases). V was shortened by 2 bases and J by 0 bases, with 11 bases between the two germline ends. There are 15 residues in the CDR3. Per the germline V gene, CDR1 is SGHRS and CDR2 is YFSETQ. The CDR3 bases are TGCGCCAGCAGCTTTGTTAGGGGGGTGAACACTGAAGCTTTCTTT. Amino acid sequence: CASSFVRGVNTEAFF.

V usage is TRBV29-1 and J usage is TRBJ2-7; 7 nucleotides line up with TRBD1. Looked up from germline, CDR1 is SQVTM and CDR2 is ANQGSEA. V shed 7 bases and J 7 bases; nucleotides not matched to a gene: 10. The CDR3 covers 12 residues. This chain's CDR3 is CSAKRDRAEQYF. CDR3 DNA: TGCAGCGCCAAGCGCGACAGGGCGGAGCAGTACTTC.

This chain connects TRBV6-5 to TRBJ1-1; D is uncertain. The germline V and J ends were trimmed by 7 bases and 1 base, with 4 bases remaining between them. Per the germline V gene, CDR1 is MNHEY and CDR2 is SVGAGI. The CDR3 contains 11 residues. DNA for the CDR3: TGTGCCAGCAAGTGGAACACTGAAGCTTTCTTT. Encoded protein: CASKWNTEAFF.

Only one count was recorded for this clone. The CDR3 spells CASSIGQGVGYGYTF. CDR3 in DNA: TGTGCCAGTAGTATCGGGCAGGGGGTCGGCTATGGCTACACCTTC. V and J are TRBV19 and TRBJ1-2; 7 bases agree with TRBD1. Germline-derived CDR1 and CDR2 are LNHDA and SQIVND (reference sequence). The CDR3 is made up of 15 amino acids. J was trimmed by 4 bases and V by 3 bases; bases with no gene match: 8.

The rearrangement joins TRBV7-2 to TRBJ1-6, with 9 bases lining up with TRBD1. V trimming: 8 bases; J trimming: 11 bases; junction bases outside the gene matches: 13. The CDR3 covers 15 residues. The germline V gene has CDR1 SGHTA and CDR2 FQGNSA. The CDR3 DNA reads as TGTGCCAGCCGCCTGGGGGAGGGACAGGGTCCACCCCTCCACTTT. Translation: CASRLGEGQGPPLHF. The variable domain in full, with the rest retrieved from reference TRBV7-2 and TRBJ1-6, is GAGVSQSPSNKVTEKGKDVELRCDPISGHTALYWYRQSLGQGLEFLIYFQGNSAPDKSGLPSDRFSAERTGGSVSTLTIQRTQQEDSAVYLCASRLGEGQGPPLHFGNGTRLTVT.

The chain employs TRBV11-2 and TRBJ1-2, with D maybe TRBD1 (5 bases). The germline CDR1 and CDR2 sequences are SGHAT and FQNNGV. This CDR3 contains 15 residues. Trimming left V 5 bases short and J 0 bases short, with 13 bases between. In DNA form, the CDR3 reads TGTGCCAGCAGCCCGCAGACAGCCGCTAACTATGGCTACACCTTC. This translates into CASSPQTAANYGYTF.

This chain links TRBV6-6 with TRBJ2-7, with a weak D call TRBD1 (6 bases). V was pared by 10 bases and J by 0 bases, with 13 bases between. The germline CDR1 and CDR2 sequences are MNHNY and SVGAGI (reference sequence). This CDR3 contains 13 residues. The CDR3 nucleotides are TGTGCCACCTCCGGGACAAGCTCCTACGAGCAGTACTTC. It yields the protein CATSGTSSYEQYF.

This clone has just one count. The rearrangement links TRBV18 to TRBJ1-2; a possible D gene is TRBD1 (6 bases). The CDR3 runs to 15 residues. V was cut by 2 bases and J by 0 bases, with 10 bases left in between. From germline, CDR1 is KGHSH and CDR2 LQKENI. CDR3 DNA: TGTGCCAGCTCACCAACTGGACAGCCTAACTATGGCTACACCTTC. The encoded protein is CASSPTGQPNYGYTF. The full variable domain, rest sourced from reference TRBV18 and TRBJ1-2, is NAGVMQNPRHLVRRRGQEARLRCSPMKGHSHVYWYRQLPEEGLKFMVYLQKENIIDESGMPKERFSAEFPKEGPSILRIQQVVRGDSAAYFCASSPTGQPNYGYTFGSGTRLTVV.

Comments on this clone: Other DNA sequences of this sample code for an identical CDR3. V usage is TRBV5-1 and J usage is TRBJ1-1; 7 nucleotides line up with TRBD1. With 4 bases clipped from V and 1 base from J, the junction kept 4 bases outside the gene matches. The CDR3 is 14 amino acids. CDR1 and CDR2 from the germline V gene are SGHRS and YFSETQ. CDR3 DNA: TGCGCCAGCAGCAGGGGGACAGCGAACACTGAAGCTTTCTTT. Translated, it gives CASSRGTANTEAFF.

The rearrangement links TRBV29-1 to TRBJ2-6, with a possible D match to TRBD2 (6 bases). V lost 0 bases to trimming and J lost 3 bases, with 15 bases between them. Germline values: CDR1 SQVTM, CDR2 ANQGSEA. CDR3 length equals 17 residues. The CDR3 protein is CSVEDRQGGNGANVLTF. CDR3 DNA sequence: TGCAGCGTTGAAGATCGGCAGGGAGGTAATGGGGCCAACGTCCTGACTTTC.

The V call is TRBV6-6, the J call TRBJ1-5; TRBD1 is a possible D gene (5 bases). From germline, CDR1 is MNHNY and CDR2 SVGAGI (reference sequence). Trimming removed 5 bases from V and 2 bases from J, with 19 bases in between. This CDR3 has 17 amino acids. This CDR3 is CASSPRWGGDGNQPQHF. CDR3 sequence (DNA): TGTGCCAGCAGTCCCCGTTGGGGGGGAGACGGCAATCAGCCCCAGCATTTT.

This chain uses TRBV11-3 with TRBJ2-3, with D unclear. Germline-derived CDR1 and CDR2 are SGHNT and YENEEA. The CDR3 is made up of 12 amino acids. V lost 5 bases, J lost 6 bases, and 9 bases lay in between. CDR3 sequence reads: CASSAVRDTQYF. The CDR3 DNA reads TGTGCCAGCAGCGCCGTACGGGATACGCAGTATTTT.

This clone showed up just a few times. Other DNA sequences of this sample code for an identical CDR3. This chain links TRBV19 with TRBJ1-5; 8 nucleotides line up with TRBD1. CDR1 LNHDA and CDR2 SQIVND come from the germline V gene (reference sequence). The CDR3 sequence is 14 residues long. With 6 bases clipped from V and 4 bases from J, the junction kept 5 bases outside the gene matches. The CDR3 sequence: CASSGQGGNQPQHF. In DNA, the CDR3 is TGTGCCAGTAGCGGACAGGGTGGGAATCAGCCCCAGCATTTT.

This chain connects TRBV14 to TRBJ1-4; D is unresolved. V lost 3 bases to trimming and J lost 6 bases, with 20 bases between them. The CDR3 contains 17 residues. Looked up from germline, CDR1 is SGHDN and CDR2 is FVKESK. The CDR3 sequence is CASSHQTIGRDDEKLFF. The CDR3, as DNA: TGTGCCAGCAGCCATCAAACAATAGGGAGGGATGATGAAAAACTGTTTTTT.

The chain is built from TRBV5-1 and TRBJ2-5; D remains ambiguous. Germline-derived CDR1 and CDR2 are SGHRS and YFSETQ. The CDR3 length is 15 residues. The V end was cut by 2 bases, the J end by 4 bases, with 15 bases between. In nucleotides, the CDR3 is TGCGCCAGCAGCTTTGACCCAACAGCCAGAGAGACCCAGTACTTC. Residues: CASSFDPTARETQYF.

This clone was observed a single time. This chain links TRBV6-6 with TRBJ2-3; D may be TRBD2 (6 bases). The CDR3 spans 14 residues. Germline V CDR1 and CDR2: MNHNY, SVGAGI (reference sequence). The V end lost 6 bases, the J end lost 0 bases, and 10 bases lay between the germline ends. CDR3 in DNA: TGTGCCAGCAGCCGGGACTGGAGCACAGATACGCAGTATTTT. As protein: CASSRDWSTDTQYF.

The sample holds one count of this clone. The rearrangement uses TRBV5-3 and TRBJ1-2; TRBD1 matches at 9 bases. TRBV5-3 is an ORF for which the function is uncertain. The ends lost 4 bases at V and 3 bases at J; junction bases unmatched: 7. The CDR3 extends over 15 amino acids. The chain's CDR3 is CARSLPWDRDYGYTF. The CDR3 DNA sequence: TGTGCCAGAAGCCTCCCGTGGGACAGGGACTATGGCTACACCTTC.

The chain links TRBV29-1 to TRBJ1-4; D is unclear. Between the trimmed V and J ends, which lost 6 bases and 0 bases, there was a span of 11 bases. The CDR3 is 14 amino acids. Germline CDR1 SQVTM, CDR2 ANQGSEA. DNA for the CDR3: TGCAGCGTGCCCGACGGTGCAACTAATGAAAAACTGTTTTTT. Translated: CSVPDGATNEKLFF.

The rearrangement uses TRBV5-1 and TRBJ1-1, with D unresolved. V was cut by 4 bases and J by 1 base, with 8 bases left in between. This CDR3 has 13 amino acids. The germline V gene encodes CDR1 SGHRS and CDR2 YFSETQ. In DNA form, the CDR3 reads TGCGCCAGCAGCCCCCTAGGGAACACTGAAGCTTTCTTT. The encoded protein is CASSPLGNTEAFF.

The chain couples TRBV29-1 to TRBJ2-7; TRBD2 aligns across 11 bases. The CDR3 covers 15 residues. Germline loops: CDR1 SQVTM, CDR2 ANQGSEA. J lost 3 bases, V lost 6 bases, and 10 bases had no gene match. This CDR3 is CSVAFSGREVYEQYF. The CDR3 coding sequence is TGCAGCGTAGCCTTTAGCGGGAGGGAGGTCTACGAGCAGTACTTC.

The chain employs TRBV28 and TRBJ1-6, with 9 bases identical to TRBD1. Germline V gene data show CDR1 as MDHEN and CDR2 as SYDVKM. The CDR3 loop spans 16 amino acids. Unmatched junction bases numbered 10, after V lost 6 bases and J lost 7 bases. The CDR3 DNA is TGTGCCAGCAGCTTCAGGCTCGGGACAGGGAATTCACCCCTCCACTTT. Amino acid sequence: CASSFRLGTGNSPLHF.

This clone was observed once. V is TRBV10-1 and J is TRBJ1-1; no clear D. Per the germline V gene, CDR1 is WNHNN and CDR2 is SYGVQD (reference sequence). The CDR3 is made up of 9 amino acids. Between the trimmed V and J ends, which lost 5 bases and 11 bases, there was a span of 6 bases. This chain's CDR3 is CASSPRAFF. The CDR3 DNA sequence: TGCGCCAGCAGTCCAAGGGCTTTCTTT.